This T cell receptor (beta chain) came from a study of T cell responses to AZD1222 COVID-19 vaccine. Study-wide results and limits: Reportedly, close to half of spike-specific TCRs are directed against unmutated variant regions. Only 6 or 7 individuals given AZD1222 were seropositive at baseline.

Data came from immunoSEQ multiplex PCR; TCRdb stores just in-frame clones and leaves some out. Here the sample spans 130,000 to 150,000 clones, approximately 90% being singletons. This clone is a singleton in its sample. The antigen is unknown. Germline assignment: CDR1 SEHNR and CDR2 FQNEAQ (reference sequence). V dropped 5 bases and J dropped 5 bases, with 9 bases sitting between them. The CDR3 sequence is 12 residues long. This receptor was obtained from an adult in good health. The J gene is TRBJ1-2, the V gene TRBV7-9, with a weak D call TRBD1 (5 bases). The input for sequencing was peripheral blood, taken on day 0 of AZD1222 vaccination. The CDR3 DNA reads TGTGCCAGCAGCGGGACGTCATATGGCTACACCTTC. Translation: CASSGTSYGYTF.